This T cell receptor (beta chain) was recorded in a study of CD8+ T cells in alopecia areata. Germline lookup yields CDR1 SEHNR and CDR2 FQNEAQ (reference sequence). This CDR3 region has 13 residues. V was clipped by 5 bases and J by 4 bases, with 8 bases between them. As part of sample collection, lesional scalp punch biopsies and peripheral blood were taken from alopecia areata patients. Both CD4+ and CD8+ T cells were separated by sorting PBMCs. RNA, once extracted, was reverse transcribed into cDNA for use as the sequencing template. Clones were sequenced by immunoSEQ multiplex PCR, and TCRdb holds only the in-frame ones, with some missing. The sample lists approximately 30,000 clones, less than 75% occurring once.

The chain recombines TRBV7-9 with TRBJ2-2; D not resolved. The specimen sequenced was NKG2D-high CD8+ T cells sorted from blood. This TCR was recovered from a human donor with alopecia areata. Here the CDR3 reads CASSPPFTGELFF. In nucleotides, the CDR3 is TGTGCCAGCAGCCCTCCATTCACCGGGGAGCTGTTTTTT.